Sequencing of this T cell receptor (beta chain) was carried out in a study of cytomegalovirus exposure and HLA in healthy donors. The study, taken as a whole, reports: A previous analysis found most TCR beta V segments productive roughly 87% or roughly 30% of the time.

This CDR3 is 16 amino acids long. Unmatched junction bases numbered 12, after V lost 6 bases and J lost 2 bases. Looked up from germline, CDR1 is LNHDA and CDR2 is SQIVND (reference sequence). On this clone: Its antigen is not known.

Vbeta (60) and Jbeta (13) primers were used in the PCR. Data came from immunoSEQ multiplex PCR; TCRdb stores just in-frame clones and leaves some out. The sample contains 150,000 or so clones, roughly 66% of which appear only once. The source is a woman under 30 in good health and CMV-seronegative. The gene calls are TRBV19 and TRBJ2-5; 7 bases map to TRBD1. The sequencing input was PBMCs. CDR3 DNA: TGTGCCAGTAGCCGACAGGGCCTACCATCTCAAGAGACCCAGTACTTC. This gives the protein CASSRQGLPSQETQYF.